What follows are 17 T cell receptor beta chains derived from one specimen sequenced in a study of blood T cell repertoires in COVID-19. Profiled with immunoSEQ multiplex PCR; TCRdb holds only in-frame clones, not every one. Of approximately 190,000 clones in the sample, roughly 80% are singletons; the top ten hold 7.8%. The source material was peripheral blood. The receptors derive from a woman aged 55-69 years with COVID-19, enrolled during active disease.

This chain links TRBV10-2 with TRBJ1-1; D unclear. Per germline, CDR1 WSHSY and CDR2 SAAADI. Between the trimmed V and J ends, which lost 4 bases and 0 bases, there was a span of 9 bases. The CDR3 totals 14 residues. The CDR3 sequence is CASSVSNMNTEAFF. In nucleotides, the CDR3 is TGCGCCAGCAGTGTCTCTAATATGAACACTGAAGCTTTCTTT.

J is TRBJ1-1 and V is TRBV6-1, with D uncertain. Germline V lookup: CDR1 MNHNS, CDR2 SASEGT. The CDR3 runs 11 residues. V dropped 1 base and J dropped 8 bases, with 5 bases sitting between them. As DNA, the CDR3 is TGTGCCAGCAGTGAAGTCGAGGAAGCTTTCTTT. Translating gives CASSEVEEAFF.

This clone has only a few counts. The chain recombines TRBV6-5 with TRBJ1-2; 8 nucleotides align to TRBD1. Germline assignment: CDR1 MNHEY and CDR2 SVGAGI. This CDR3 comprises 14 residues. With 7 bases clipped from V and 0 bases from J, the junction kept 4 bases outside the gene matches. The chain's CDR3 is CASNRGQANYGYTF. CDR3 sequence (DNA): TGTGCCAGCAACCGGGGACAGGCTAACTATGGCTACACCTTC.

The chain employs TRBV19 and TRBJ2-3; 7 nucleotides line up with TRBD1. V lost 5 bases, J lost 0 bases, and 2 bases stayed unmatched. CDR1 LNHDA and CDR2 SQIVND come from the germline V gene (reference sequence). The CDR3 length is 14 residues. This CDR3 reads CASSEGASTDTQYF. CDR3 bases: TGTGCCAGTAGTGAGGGGGCGAGCACAGATACGCAGTATTTT. Full variable domain (missing parts from reference TRBV19 and TRBJ2-3): DGGITQSPKYLFRKEGQNVTLSCEQNLNHDAMYWYRQDPGQGLRLIYYSQIVNDFQKGDIAEGYSVSREKKESFPLTVTSAQKNPTAFYLCASSEGASTDTQYFGPGTRLTVL.

This clone was found a few times. This rearrangement joins TRBV28 to TRBJ1-1; 9 positions match TRBD1. Germline V lookup: CDR1 MDHEN, CDR2 SYDVKM. This CDR3 has 17 amino acids. V gave up 6 bases and J gave up 5 bases; unmatched junction bases: 16. The CDR3 loop reads CASSSTGTGFRGTEAFF. The CDR3, as DNA: TGTGCCAGCAGCTCGACCGGGACAGGGTTTCGGGGTACTGAAGCTTTCTTT.

The rearrangement links TRBV12-3 or TRBV12-4 to TRBJ1-2; the D gene is possibly TRBD1 (5 bases). V lost 7 bases and J 8 bases, leaving 14 bases between the germline ends. CDR3 length: 12 amino acids. The CDR3 sequence: CASNQGRGGYTF. Here the CDR3 DNA reads TGTGCCAGCAATCAGGGTAGGGGAGGCTACACCTTC.

This clone has only a few counts. The chain links TRBV4-1 to TRBJ2-7, with 9 bases fitting TRBD1. The germline V gene encodes CDR1 MGHRA and CDR2 YSYEKL. Trimming removed 0 bases from V and 4 bases from J; junction bases left unmatched: 10. CDR3 length: 17 amino acids. CDR3 amino acids: CASSQEFGTGSLYEQYF. In nucleotides, the CDR3 is TGCGCCAGCAGCCAAGAGTTCGGGACAGGGTCTTTATACGAGCAGTACTTC.

This rearrangement joins TRBV12-3 or TRBV12-4 to TRBJ2-7; weak D call: TRBD1 (5 bases). Trimming pared 5 bases from V and 1 base from J, leaving 9 bases between. The CDR3 extends over 13 amino acids. CDR3 nucleotide sequence: TGTGCCAGCAGTCTGGGGCCTTCCTACGAGCAGTACGTC. Translating it yields CASSLGPSYEQYV.

Turning to this clone: A junction boundary mismatches the germline segment, possibly from a read error. The chain is built from TRBV6-1 and TRBJ2-2, with a weak D call TRBD2 (5 bases). This CDR3 is built from 16 residues. In germline, CDR1 is MNHNS, CDR2 SASEGT. The CDR3 DNA is TGTGCCAGCAGCGAAGCTCGGACTGCTAACACCGGGGAGCTGTTTTTT. This codes for CASSEARTANTGELFF.

This clone was seen once. The V and J genes are TRBV19 and TRBJ2-7, with 7 bases identical to TRBD1. Trimming cost V 4 bases and J 1 base; bases outside gene matches: 4. Germline lookup yields CDR1 LNHDA and CDR2 SQIVND (reference sequence). This CDR3 has 14 residues. The CDR3: CASSNRDRSYEQYF. The CDR3, as DNA: TGTGCCAGTAGTAACCGGGACAGATCCTACGAGCAGTACTTC.

V and J are TRBV4-1 and TRBJ1-5; 8 nucleotides line up with TRBD1. V gave up 0 bases and J gave up 6 bases; unmatched junction bases: 10. The CDR3 sequence is 17 residues long. Germline V CDR1 and CDR2: MGHRA, YSYEKL. This CDR3 reads CASSQERATGDVQPQHF. The CDR3 nucleotides read TGCGCCAGCAGCCAAGAACGGGCGACAGGGGATGTTCAGCCCCAGCATTTT.

The rearrangement uses TRBV5-1 and TRBJ2-2; 8 nucleotides agree with TRBD2. V gave up 4 bases and J gave up 6 bases; unmatched junction bases: 5. Germline values: CDR1 SGHRS, CDR2 YFSETQ. The CDR3 has 14 amino acids. CDR3 amino acids: CASSEDGRAGELFF. In DNA, the CDR3 is TGCGCCAGCAGCGAGGACGGGAGGGCCGGGGAGCTGTTTTTT.

This chain connects TRBV6-5 to TRBJ2-3; weak D call: TRBD1 (5 bases). Deletions cut 1 base from V and 3 bases from J, with 5 bases between. Germline loops: CDR1 MNHEY, CDR2 SVGAGI. The CDR3 has 13 residues. The CDR3 reads CASSYYRTDTQYF. The CDR3 DNA sequence: TGTGCCAGCAGTTACTACAGGACAGATACGCAGTATTTT.

This clone was counted between two and nine times. The genes are TRBV5-1 and TRBJ1-1; D is unclear. The CDR3 totals 15 residues. With 4 bases removed from V and 2 bases from J, the gap between germline ends came to 15 bases. Germline V gives CDR1 SGHRS, CDR2 YFSETQ. CDR3 residues: CASSPRVTANTEAFF. In DNA, the CDR3 is TGCGCCAGCAGCCCAAGAGTTACTGCTAACACTGAAGCTTTCTTT.

V and J are TRBV19 and TRBJ1-1, with TRBD1 matching 11 bases. From germline, CDR1 is LNHDA and CDR2 SQIVND (reference sequence). Germline trimming cut 10 bases from V and 0 bases from J; bases unmatched to any gene: 4. The CDR3 consists of 14 residues. The CDR3 DNA follows: TGTGCCACTAGGACAGGGGGCATGAACACTGAAGCTTTCTTT. Its translation: CATRTGGMNTEAFF.

The rearrangement links TRBV9 to TRBJ2-7; 12 nucleotides line up with TRBD2. The V gene's germline CDR1 is SGDLS and CDR2 YYNGEE. V lost 3 bases, J lost 5 bases, and 9 bases stayed unmatched. The CDR3 contains 16 residues. The CDR3 DNA reads TGTGCCAGCAGCGCACGACTAGCGGGAGACTTCAACGAGCAGTACTTC. Amino acid sequence: CASSARLAGDFNEQYF.

The genes are TRBV19 and TRBJ1-4, with 10 bases identical to TRBD1. The CDR3 consists of 14 residues. Germline assignment: CDR1 LNHDA and CDR2 SQIVND (reference sequence). Unmatched junction bases numbered 10, after V lost 10 bases and J lost 8 bases. This CDR3 is CATSVTGGAEKLFF. The CDR3 DNA reads as TGTGCCACTTCAGTGACAGGGGGCGCGGAAAAACTGTTTTTT. Combining the CDR3 with reference TRBV19 and TRBJ1-4 gives the whole variable domain DGGITQSPKYLFRKEGQNVTLSCEQNLNHDAMYWYRQDPGQGLRLIYYSQIVNDFQKGDIAEGYSVSREKKESFPLTVTSAQKNPTAFYLCATSVTGGAEKLFFGSGTQLSVL.